This passage covers 13 T cell receptor beta chains from one sample sequenced in a study of cytomegalovirus exposure and HLA in healthy donors listed by TCRdb under 2017. The library was generated by the immunoSEQ multiplex PCR assay. The multiplex PCR relied on a mix of 60 forward primers for TCR Vbeta segments and 13 reverse primers for TCR Jbeta segments. The table was pulled from immuneACCESS by TCRdb, which kept in-frame rearrangements only. Such tables lose some clones; where checked, under half of the loss comes from unresolved V genes, and the rest has no known cause. The table for this sample lists around 91,000 clones; approximately 78% of them were counted only once. The ten most abundant clones make up approximately 4.4% of the sample. Sequenced: PBMCs. These receptors all come from a male donor in good health and CMV-seropositive.

A remark on this clone: The identical CDR3 is also encoded by other nucleotide sequences in the sample. The chain's CDR3 is CASSEVPGQGSYGYTF. CDR3 nucleotide sequence: TGTGCCAGCAGTGAAGTACCGGGACAGGGGTCCTATGGCTACACCTTC. This sequence joins TRBV2 and TRBJ1-2; 10 bases agree with TRBD1. This CDR3 is 16 amino acids long. J was trimmed by 4 bases and V by 1 base; bases with no gene match: 6. Germline V lookup: CDR1 SNHLY, CDR2 FYNNEI.

The gene calls are TRBV27 and TRBJ2-7; 9 bases match TRBD2. Germline V CDR1 and CDR2: MNHEY, SMNVEV (reference sequence). Germline trimming cut 3 bases from V and 4 bases from J; bases unmatched to any gene: 4. The CDR3 covers 14 residues. The CDR3 DNA sequence: TGTGCCAGCAGTTTTAGCGGGAGTGCGTACGAGCAGTACTTC. Its protein product is CASSFSGSAYEQYF.

This clone occurred once. The chain couples TRBV5-1 to TRBJ2-3, with D possibly matching TRBD1 (6 bases). The CDR3 length is 17 residues. Germline CDR1 and CDR2: SGHRS and YFSETQ. V shed 3 bases and J shed 2 bases, with 19 bases lying between them. In DNA, the CDR3 is TGCGCCAGCAGCTCAATGGGACATCCGGGCGTCACAGATACGCAGTATTTT. Encoded protein: CASSSMGHPGVTDTQYF.

The rearrangement links TRBV5-4 to TRBJ1-4; D gene ambiguous. Looked up from germline, CDR1 is SGHNT and CDR2 is YYREEE (reference sequence). V gave up 2 bases and J gave up 7 bases, with 6 bases separating them. The CDR3 extends over 12 amino acids. The CDR3 loop reads CASSFRREKLFF. DNA for the CDR3: TGTGCCAGCAGCTTTCGTCGTGAAAAACTGTTTTTT.

The chain carries TRBV28 and TRBJ2-1; 10 bases map to TRBD2. From germline, CDR1 is MDHEN and CDR2 SYDVKM. The CDR3 extends over 13 amino acids. Trimming cost V 6 bases and J 5 bases; bases outside gene matches: 1. For the CDR3, the DNA is TGTGCCAGCAGACTAGCGGGGAACAATGAGCAGTTCTTC. Translation gives CASRLAGNNEQFF.

The chain combines TRBV5-1 with TRBJ1-1, with 7 bases lining up with TRBD1. V was clipped by 6 bases and J by 2 bases; unmatched bases: 7. The CDR3 has 14 residues. Germline V gene lookup returns CDR1 SGHRS and CDR2 YFSETQ. In nucleotides, the CDR3 is TGCGCCAGCAAGTTAGGACAGGCTAACACTGAAGCTTTCTTT. Protein product: CASKLGQANTEAFF.

This chain joins TRBV28 and TRBJ1-1; tentative D call: TRBD1 (6 bases). In germline, CDR1 is MDHEN, CDR2 SYDVKM. CDR3 length: 15 amino acids. The V gene lost 4 bases and the J gene lost 9 bases, with 21 bases spanning the gap. In nucleotides, the CDR3 is TGTGCCAGCAGTTCGCCCCTCGAGGGGACACCCCAAGCTTTCTTT. Amino acid sequence: CASSSPLEGTPQAFF.

The chain combines TRBV6-6 with TRBJ2-2, with 14 nucleotides matching TRBD2. J was trimmed by 6 bases and V by 8 bases; bases with no gene match: 8. CDR1 MNHNY and CDR2 SVGAGI come from the germline V gene (reference sequence). The CDR3 runs 16 residues. The CDR3 sequence is CASGLGTSGSPGELFF. DNA of the CDR3: TGTGCCAGCGGCCTTGGGACTAGCGGGAGTCCCGGGGAGCTGTTTTTT.

Concerning this clone itself: An end of the junction does not agree with germline; a read error may underlie this. The chain carries TRBV10-3 and TRBJ2-2; tentatively, D is TRBD1 (6 bases). The CDR3 has 15 amino acids. Germline-derived CDR1 and CDR2 are ENHRY and SYGVKD. The CDR3 sequence is CAISGVLQGTGELFF. The CDR3 DNA sequence: TGTGCCATAAGTGGAGTCTTACAGGGAACCGGGGAGCTGTTTTTT.

A few counts support this clone. CDR3 amino acids: CASSLGGIGSNEQFF. The CDR3 nucleotides read TGTGCCAGCAGTTTGGGCGGGATCGGATCTAATGAGCAGTTCTTC. V usage is TRBV28 and J usage is TRBJ2-1, with D maybe TRBD2 (6 bases). The germline CDR1 and CDR2 sequences are MDHEN and SYDVKM. Trimming left V 3 bases short and J 7 bases short, with 16 bases between. This CDR3 comprises 15 residues.

The rearrangement uses TRBV7-2 and TRBJ2-7; 7 bases map to TRBD2. Looked up from germline, CDR1 is SGHTA and CDR2 is FQGNSA. The CDR3 totals 15 residues. The V gene end was trimmed by 5 bases and the J gene end by 4 bases; junction bases not matched to a gene: 11. The DNA for the CDR3 is TGTGCCAGCAGCCCGCCGGGACTACCGGGTTACGAGCAGTACTTC. It is translated as CASSPPGLPGYEQYF.

This clone appeared a few times. The V call is TRBV19, the J call TRBJ1-4; no clear D gene. The V end lost 1 base, the J end lost 7 bases, and 7 bases lay between the germline ends. The CDR3 is 13 amino acids. Germline V gene sequence: CDR1 LNHDA, CDR2 SQIVND (reference sequence). Here the CDR3 DNA reads TGTGCCAGTAGTATAGGGCTTCCTGAAAAACTGTTTTTT. Protein: CASSIGLPEKLFF. Complete variable domain (other parts from reference TRBV19 and TRBJ1-4): DGGITQSPKYLFRKEGQNVTLSCEQNLNHDAMYWYRQDPGQGLRLIYYSQIVNDFQKGDIAEGYSVSREKKESFPLTVTSAQKNPTAFYLCASSIGLPEKLFFGSGTQLSVL.

The chain combines TRBV5-4 with TRBJ2-5, with TRBD2 matching over 13 bases. This CDR3 has 17 amino acids. V lost 0 bases to trimming and J lost 1 base; unmatched junction nucleotides: 3. In germline, CDR1 is SGHNT, CDR2 YYREEE (reference sequence). CDR3 DNA sequence: TGTGCCAGCAGCTTGGCGGGACTAGCGGGAAGCCAAGAGACCCAGTACTTC. Translated: CASSLAGLAGSQETQYF.